The 26 T cell receptor beta chains below come from one sample, sequenced in a study of T cell responses to AZD1222 COVID-19 vaccine. Using immunoSEQ multiplex PCR, the repertoire was profiled, and TCRdb retains in-frame clones only, with some absent. The sample has under 100,000 clones, more than 90% seen once. This specimen was peripheral blood, taken on day 0 of AZD1222 vaccination. The source is an adult in good health.

This chain links TRBV30 with TRBJ1-1; D not resolved. The V end lost 0 bases, the J end lost 11 bases, and 10 bases lay between the germline ends. The CDR3 is 11 residues long. The germline CDR1 and CDR2 sequences are GTSNPN and SVGIG (reference sequence). The CDR3 DNA sequence: TGTGCCTGGAGTGTAATAGCGGGGGCTTTCTTT. Translating it yields CAWSVIAGAFF.

The J gene is TRBJ1-1, the V gene TRBV5-6; possible D gene TRBD1, 6 bases. V was clipped by 4 bases and J by 0 bases, with 13 bases between them. Germline CDR1 SGHDT, CDR2 YYEEEE. CDR3 length: 15 residues. CDR3 in amino acids: CASSGLDRLNTEAFF. The CDR3 DNA is TGTGCCAGCAGCGGGCTCGACAGGCTGAACACTGAAGCTTTCTTT.

The V and J genes are TRBV5-1 and TRBJ2-2; 11 nucleotides match TRBD2. Trimming removed 6 bases from V and 4 bases from J; junction bases left unmatched: 11. CDR3 size: 17 residues. CDR1 and CDR2 (germline): SGHRS, YFSETQ. The CDR3 spells CASTSSGGPSGTGELFF. The CDR3 bases are TGCGCCAGCACCTCTAGCGGGGGGCCCTCGGGCACCGGGGAGCTGTTTTTT.

The gene calls are TRBV5-1 and TRBJ2-7; TRBD1 agrees at 8 bases. With 0 bases clipped from V and 0 bases from J, the junction kept 2 bases outside the gene matches. The germline V gene encodes CDR1 SGHRS and CDR2 YFSETQ. This CDR3 is 15 amino acids long. The DNA for the CDR3 is TGCGCCAGCAGCTTGGGACAGGGGAGCTCCTACGAGCAGTACTTC. Encoded protein: CASSLGQGSSYEQYF. Drawing the rest from reference TRBV5-1 and TRBJ2-7, the complete variable domain is KAGVTQTPRYLIKTRGQQVTLSCSPISGHRSVSWYQQTPGQGLQFLFEYFSETQRNKGNFPGRFSGRQFSNSRSEMNVSTLELGDSALYLCASSLGQGSSYEQYFGPGTRLTVT.

CDR3: CASSRDRDSTEAFF. DNA for the CDR3: TGTGCCAGCTCACGGGACAGGGATAGCACTGAAGCTTTCTTT. V is TRBV18 and J is TRBJ1-1, with TRBD1 matching 9 bases. J was trimmed by 4 bases and V by 4 bases; bases with no gene match: 4. CDR1 is KGHSH and CDR2 is LQKENI in the germline V gene. The CDR3 is made up of 14 amino acids.

The rearrangement uses TRBV3-1 (or the pseudogene TRBV3-2) and TRBJ1-1; D gene uncertain. The germline CDR1 and CDR2 sequences are LGHDT and YNNKEL (reference sequence). V was clipped by 0 bases and J by 11 bases, with 19 bases between them. The CDR3 is 15 residues long. CDR3 loop: CASSQDLPSGFLAFF. DNA of the CDR3: TGTGCCAGCAGCCAAGATTTACCGTCGGGGTTTCTGGCTTTCTTT.

This sequence joins TRBV2 and TRBJ1-1, with D maybe TRBD1 (6 bases). The germline V gene encodes CDR1 SNHLY and CDR2 FYNNEI. The CDR3 length is 14 residues. Trimming shortened V by 5 bases and J by 6 bases, and 16 bases separated the two germline ends. The CDR3 is CASSPQPGGAEAFF. The DNA of the CDR3 is TGTGCCAGCAGTCCCCAGCCTGGGGGCGCTGAAGCTTTCTTT.

The V and J genes are TRBV6-5 and TRBJ1-5; D remains ambiguous. CDR1 is MNHEY, CDR2 SVGAGI, per germline. The V end was cut by 5 bases, the J end by 7 bases, with 12 bases between. The CDR3 covers 13 residues. The CDR3 DNA sequence: TGTGCCAGCAGTCACGGGTTAGGGCAGCCCCAGCATTTT. Encoded protein: CASSHGLGQPQHF.

This rearrangement joins TRBV12-1 to TRBJ2-7; TRBD1, as called in the table, went unchecked against the DNA. TRBV12-1 is a listed pseudogene. The CDR3 covers 14 residues. The CDR3 region has the DNA TGTGCCAGCAGCCCGACTGGGGCAGACACCGAGCAGTACTTC. Its translation: CASSPTGADTEQYF.

In its sample, this clone was seen once. J is TRBJ2-3 and V is TRBV9, with D perhaps matching TRBD2 (6 bases). V lost 0 bases to trimming and J lost 0 bases, with 11 bases between them. This CDR3 has 16 residues. The germline CDR1 and CDR2 sequences are SGDLS and YYNGEE. The CDR3 sequence: CASSVDAGLSTDTQYF. The CDR3 DNA follows: TGTGCCAGCAGCGTAGACGCGGGGCTTAGCACAGATACGCAGTATTTT.

This clone was detected only once. Within the sample, other DNA sequences also encode this same CDR3. This sequence joins TRBV5-1 and TRBJ2-7; TRBD2 matches 8 bases. The V and J ends lost 1 base and 2 bases, in that order; junction bases with no gene match: 2. Germline loops: CDR1 SGHRS, CDR2 YFSETQ. The CDR3 extends over 14 amino acids. The DNA of the CDR3 is TGCGCCAGCAGCTTGAGCGGGGGAGCCTACGAGCAGTACTTC. Residues: CASSLSGGAYEQYF.

J is TRBJ2-1 and V is TRBV18; no clear D gene. The V end lost 7 bases, the J end lost 6 bases, and 16 bases lay between the germline ends. CDR3 length: 14 amino acids. CDR1 and CDR2 from the germline V gene are KGHSH and LQKENI. The CDR3 DNA reads TGTGCCAGCTTCACCGGATTGGAATCCAATGAGCAGTTCTTC. Translated: CASFTGLESNEQFF.

The genes are TRBV12-3 or TRBV12-4 and TRBJ1-2; D remains ambiguous. V lost 2 bases, J lost 7 bases, and 8 bases lay in between. The CDR3 totals 12 residues. CDR3 coding DNA: TGTGCCAGCAGTTTATCCAGCTTTGGCTACACCTTC. It translates to CASSLSSFGYTF.

The V call is TRBV27, the J call TRBJ1-1; D not certain. There are 13 residues in the CDR3. Per the germline V gene, CDR1 is MNHEY and CDR2 is SMNVEV (reference sequence). V lost 7 bases and J 7 bases, leaving 16 bases between the germline ends. The CDR3 DNA sequence: TGTGCCAGCACCCCCCGAGAGGGAGTTGAAGCTTTCTTT. Translation gives CASTPREGVEAFF.

The rearrangement uses TRBV19 and TRBJ1-2; D ambiguous. The V and J ends lost 7 bases and 5 bases respectively, with 26 bases between them. CDR3 length: 17 amino acids. Germline V gene lookup returns CDR1 LNHDA and CDR2 SQIVND (reference sequence). Here the CDR3 reads CASTYLRSAGNDYGYTF. In DNA form, the CDR3 reads TGTGCCAGTACCTACCTACGATCGGCGGGGAACGATTATGGCTACACCTTC.

This clone appeared a single time. This chain joins TRBV7-9 and TRBJ2-1; D possibly matches TRBD1 or TRBD2 (5 bases each). The CDR3 is made up of 15 amino acids. V lost 5 bases and J 7 bases, leaving 18 bases between the germline ends. Germline V gene sequence: CDR1 SEHNR, CDR2 FQNEAQ (reference sequence). The CDR3, as DNA: TGTGCCAGCAGCGTCCGAGGGAGAGGGGCGAATGAGCAGTTCTTC. Translated, it gives CASSVRGRGANEQFF.

The V and J genes are TRBV27 and TRBJ1-5; the D is unclear. Trimming removed 1 base from V and 1 base from J, with 2 bases in between. Germline assignment: CDR1 MNHEY and CDR2 SMNVEV (reference sequence). The CDR3 has 13 amino acids. CDR3 in DNA: TGTGCCAGCAGTTTATGGAGCAATCAGCCCCAGCATTTT. It translates to CASSLWSNQPQHF.

V and J are TRBV9 and TRBJ2-7, with 10 bases matching TRBD1. Germline V CDR1 and CDR2: SGDLS, YYNGEE. This CDR3 spans 15 amino acids. With 2 bases clipped from V and 4 bases from J, the junction kept 6 bases outside the gene matches. As DNA, the CDR3 is TGTGCCAGCAGCGTCGGCCGGGACAGGGGTTACGAGCAGTACTTC. As protein: CASSVGRDRGYEQYF.

The table lists this clone with a count of one. This chain uses TRBV5-1 with TRBJ2-3; TRBD2 matches at 7 bases. Germline assignment: CDR1 SGHRS and CDR2 YFSETQ. Trimming removed 4 bases from V and 1 base from J; junction bases left unmatched: 15. The CDR3 loop spans 18 amino acids. CDR3 loop: CASSGWGSSGIGTDTQYF. DNA for the CDR3: TGCGCCAGCAGCGGGTGGGGCTCTAGCGGAATTGGCACAGATACGCAGTATTTT.

This chain's CDR3 is CASSGVAGEKLFF. The CDR3 DNA is TGTGCCAGCAGCGGAGTTGCGGGTGAAAAACTGTTTTTT. This rearrangement joins TRBV11-2 to TRBJ1-4; D is undetermined. The CDR3 consists of 13 residues. Per the germline V gene, CDR1 is SGHAT and CDR2 is FQNNGV. V gave up 5 bases and J gave up 7 bases, with 11 bases separating them. Using reference TRBV11-2 and TRBJ1-4 for the parts outside the CDR3, the full variable domain is EAGVAQSPRYKIIEKRQSVAFWCNPISGHATLYWYQQILGQGPKLLIQFQNNGVVDDSQLPKDRFSAERLKGVDSTLKIQPAKLEDSAVYLCASSGVAGEKLFFGSGTQLSVL.

The chain carries TRBV7-2 and TRBJ2-3; a possible D gene is TRBD2 (5 bases). Looked up from germline, CDR1 is SGHTA and CDR2 is FQGNSA. V lost 5 bases and J lost 5, with 11 bases in between. The CDR3 extends over 13 amino acids. The CDR3 DNA sequence: TGTGCCAGCAGCAGAGGGCCCGAAGATACGCAGTATTTT. It encodes CASSRGPEDTQYF.

The chain joins TRBV28 to TRBJ1-1; TRBD1 matches 7 bases. Losses at the gene ends were 5 bases for V and 4 bases for J; bases not matched to a gene: 10. The CDR3 spans 15 residues. Germline CDR1 is MDHEN and CDR2 is SYDVKM. CDR3 DNA: TGTGCCAGCAGTCCACTGACAGGGAAGACCACTGAAGCTTTCTTT. As protein: CASSPLTGKTTEAFF.

The rearrangement links TRBV28 to TRBJ2-1; D possibly corresponds to TRBD2 (5 bases). CDR1 and CDR2 (germline): MDHEN, SYDVKM. Trimming shortened V by 2 bases and J by 0 bases, and 17 bases separated the two germline ends. CDR3 length equals 18 residues. Here the CDR3 reads CASSLNLRVGSSYNEQFF. CDR3 DNA sequence: TGTGCCAGCAGTTTAAACCTCCGGGTAGGGAGCTCCTACAATGAGCAGTTCTTC.

This sequence joins TRBV10-3 and TRBJ2-1; 8 nucleotides agree with TRBD2. The CDR3 is 14 amino acids. V trimming: 7 bases; J trimming: 5 bases; junction bases outside the gene matches: 7. Per germline, CDR1 ENHRY and CDR2 SYGVKD. Written as DNA, the CDR3 is TGTGCCATCACTCGGGGGGGCCCTGACAATGAGCAGTTCTTC. Protein: CAITRGGPDNEQFF.

This chain joins TRBV12-3 or TRBV12-4 and TRBJ2-5; D remains unclear. V gave up 6 bases and J gave up 3 bases, with 11 bases separating them. The length of the CDR3 is 13 residues. CDR3 protein: CASRGWTEETQYF. CDR3 nucleotides: TGTGCCAGCAGGGGTTGGACCGAAGAGACCCAGTACTTC.

The CDR3 sequence is CASLDRGRLNQPQHF. CDR3 nucleotide sequence: TGTGCCAGCCTGGACAGGGGGCGTCTGAATCAGCCCCAGCATTTT. The rearrangement links TRBV28 to TRBJ1-5; TRBD1 matches 11 bases. The germline gives CDR1 MDHEN, CDR2 SYDVKM. J lost 4 bases, V lost 8 bases, and 7 bases had no gene match. This CDR3 spans 15 amino acids.